The rows below give T cell receptor beta chains drawn from one sample of a study of monozygotic twins with inflammatory bowel disease. From its re-call of the 5' RACE reads, TCRdb lists each CDR3 protein once, without DNA. This listing includes about 380,000 distinct CDR3 sequences. Sequences were obtained from blood. Receptors originate from a human donor with ulcerative colitis or Crohn's disease, or a healthy co-twin of an affected twin (not recorded which). Each CDR3 is given with its conserved first and last residue.

V	J	CDR3
TRBV12-3/TRBV12-4	TRBJ1-5	CASSLAGLSNQPQHF
TRBV5-6	TRBJ2-3	CASSPLGGSTDTQYF
TRBV7-2	TRBJ2-4	CASSSPGGDRGKNIQYF
TRBV7-8	TRBJ2-1	CASSFQAGGPYNEQFF
TRBV19	TRBJ2-1	CASSSQGPYNEQFF
TRBV13	TRBJ2-1	CASSLDPAGADNEQFF
TRBV4-2	TRBJ2-3	CASSRAQGFTDTQYF
TRBV5-1	TRBJ2-5	CASSSLGTGYQETQYF
TRBV5-5	TRBJ2-5	CASSLISGGLQETQYF
TRBV5-1	TRBJ2-3	CAGSLADSTTDTQYF